This TCR beta chain originates from a study of T cells in Graves' hyperthyroidism and ophthalmopathy. Exclusions: uncontrolled infection, other autoimmune disease, pregnancy, lactation. Amplification targeted TCR beta CDR3 regions from RNA transcripts. Using the HTBI primer set, a first-round RT-PCR was run on the TCR CDR3. TCRdb analysed the multiplex PCR reads with MiXCR anew, one entry per CDR3 protein. In the table there are roughly 660,000 distinct CDR3 sequences, around a sixth of which are singletons. The CDR3 is 15 residues long. V shed 6 bases and J shed 3 bases, with 15 bases lying between them. Germline V CDR1 and CDR2: MNHEY, SVGEGT. This clonotype has more than one count but fewer than ten.

The chain has TRBV6-2 or TRBV6-3 and TRBJ2-1; D call uncertain. This TCR was recovered from a man aged 50 to 59 with Graves' hyperthyroidism. Sequenced: blood. CDR3 coding DNA: TGTGCCAGCAGCCCTCTGACGGCGATCTACAATGAGCAGTTCTTC. Translation gives CASSPLTAIYNEQFF.